This T cell receptor beta chain was sequenced during a study of blood T cell repertoires in COVID-19. For the study at large: Nucleic acid was either cDNA or gDNA, and it came from T cells, B-cell-depleted T cells, or PBMCs.

Profiled with immunoSEQ multiplex PCR; TCRdb holds only in-frame clones, not every one. The sample carries 200,000 to 250,000 clones, more than 65% recorded once. After removal of 1 base from V and 3 bases from J, the junction contained 1 base not matched to a gene. The CDR3 length is 15 residues. Germline CDR1 is SEHNR and CDR2 is FQNEAQ (reference sequence). The source is a man aged 50-60 years with active or convalescent COVID-19. The chain is built from TRBV7-9 and TRBJ2-1; TRBD2 matches 9 bases. Sequencing was carried out using peripheral blood. The CDR3 DNA reads TGTGCCAGCAGCTTAGGACTAGCGGACTACAATGAGCAGTTCTTC. It is translated as CASSLGLADYNEQFF. The complete variable domain, with remaining parts taken from reference TRBV7-9 and TRBJ2-1, reads DTGVSQNPRHKITKRGQNVTFRCDPISEHNRLYWYRQTLGQGPEFLTYFQNEAQLEKSRLLSDRFSAERPKGSFSTLEIQRTEQGDSAMYLCASSLGLADYNEQFFGPGTRLTVL.